Below, 13 T cell receptor beta chains from the same sample are listed, as sequenced in a study of T cell responses to AZD1222 COVID-19 vaccine. The protocol was immunoSEQ multiplex PCR, while the TCRdb copy is restricted to in-frame clones and leaves out a portion. The profile covers 130,000 or so clones, with approximately 90% appearing a single time and roughly 8.9% taken by the ten largest. Sample: peripheral blood, taken 28 days after the second AZD1222 dose. These receptor sequences come from an adult who received the AZD1222 COVID-19 vaccine.

The rearrangement uses TRBV11-2 and TRBJ2-7; 9 bases agree with TRBD1. CDR3 size: 13 residues. Germline assignment: CDR1 SGHAT and CDR2 FQNNGV. V gave up 3 bases and J gave up 6 bases; unmatched junction bases: 3. The CDR3 DNA sequence: TGTGCCAGCAGCTTGGACAGGGGCATCGAGCAGTACTTC. Its protein is CASSLDRGIEQYF.

V usage is TRBV5-1 and J usage is TRBJ1-1; the D is unclear. The CDR3 consists of 13 residues. The germline V gene has CDR1 SGHRS and CDR2 YFSETQ. V lost 3 bases to trimming and J lost 5 bases, with 11 bases between them. The CDR3 DNA reads as TGCGCCAGCAGCTGGAACGTGGGGACTGAAGCTTTCTTT. Translation: CASSWNVGTEAFF.

The V call is TRBV10-3, the J call TRBJ2-7, with D maybe TRBD1 (6 bases). The CDR3 is 14 amino acids. Germline values: CDR1 ENHRY, CDR2 SYGVKD. Between the trimmed V and J ends, which lost 6 bases and 3 bases, there was a span of 15 bases. CDR3 bases: TGTGCCATCAGCGGCGGACAGATCAACTACGAGCAGTACTTC. Translating gives CAISGGQINYEQYF.

The chain carries TRBV12-3 or TRBV12-4 and TRBJ2-2; D is ambiguous. The ends were cut back, 4 bases at V and 7 bases at J, with 7 bases in the middle. The CDR3 contains 12 residues. The CDR3 region is CASSSSSGELFF. The DNA for the CDR3 is TGTGCCAGCAGTTCAAGCAGCGGGGAGCTGTTTTTT.

The chain is built from TRBV11-1 and TRBJ2-3; 9 positions match TRBD2. V dropped 5 bases and J dropped 1; count of bases not matched to a gene: 7. This CDR3 has 16 amino acids. The germline gives CDR1 SGHAT, CDR2 FQDESV (reference sequence). CDR3 loop: CASSRRASGGTDTQYF. The CDR3 nucleotides read TGTGCCAGCAGCCGACGGGCTAGCGGGGGCACAGATACGCAGTATTTT.

This rearrangement joins TRBV7-3 to TRBJ2-5, with TRBD2 identical over 13 bases. V shed 5 bases and J 5 bases; nucleotides not matched to a gene: 5. This CDR3 has 15 amino acids. Germline V gives CDR1 SGHTA, CDR2 FQGTGA. CDR3 bases: TGTGCCAGCAGCATAGGACTAGCGGGGGTTGAGACCCAGTACTTC. Translated: CASSIGLAGVETQYF.

This clone was picked up a small number of times. V gene TRBV6-1 combines with J gene TRBJ1-1; D is unresolved. The CDR3 is 13 residues long. CDR1 is MNHNS and CDR2 is SASEGT in the germline V gene. V was trimmed by 2 bases and J by 5 bases, leaving 9 bases between them. DNA of the CDR3: TGTGCCAGCAGTGAACTGAGAGGGACTGAAGCTTTCTTT. Its translation: CASSELRGTEAFF.

CDR3 DNA sequence: TGTGCCAGTAGTAAGACCGAGAACATTCAGTACTTC. Its translation: CASSKTENIQYF. The rearrangement joins TRBV19 to TRBJ2-4; unclear D gene. Trimming pared 4 bases from V and 7 bases from J, leaving 8 bases between. The CDR3 extends over 12 amino acids. Germline CDR1 is LNHDA and CDR2 is SQIVND (reference sequence).

This chain uses TRBV25-1 with TRBJ2-1; TRBD1 aligns across 8 bases. Trimming took 5 bases from V and 3 from J; bases not matched to a gene: 6. Germline-derived CDR1 and CDR2 are MGHDK and SYGVNS. The CDR3 has 15 residues. CDR3 DNA sequence: TGTGCCAGCAGTCCAACAGGGGGTTTCTACAATGAGCAGTTCTTC. It codes for CASSPTGGFYNEQFF.

This sequence joins TRBV6-5 and TRBJ1-1, with TRBD1 matching over 7 bases. Germline V gene data show CDR1 as MNHEY and CDR2 as SVGAGI. The ends lost 8 bases at V and 2 bases at J; junction bases unmatched: 2. The CDR3 loop spans 12 amino acids. As DNA, the CDR3 is TGTGCCAGCGACAGGGTTAACACTGAAGCTTTCTTT. As protein: CASDRVNTEAFF.

The chain uses TRBV6-5 and TRBJ1-5; maybe TRBD1 (5 bases). This CDR3 spans 14 amino acids. The V end lost 6 bases, the J end lost 5 bases, and 14 bases lay between the germline ends. CDR1 MNHEY and CDR2 SVGAGI come from the germline V gene. In nucleotides, the CDR3 is TGTGCCAGCAGCCGGGGGGGGAGGGATCAGCCCCAGCATTTT. Translated: CASSRGGRDQPQHF.

This clone was seen ten or more times. The chain uses TRBV7-2 and TRBJ2-7; 8 positions match TRBD2. With 5 bases clipped from V and 6 bases from J, the junction kept 9 bases outside the gene matches. The CDR3 has 14 amino acids. Germline-derived CDR1 and CDR2 are SGHTA and FQGNSA. CDR3 sequence (DNA): TGTGCCAGCAGCATAAGCGGGGGATGGGGCGAGCAGTACTTC. This sequence encodes CASSISGGWGEQYF.

This chain connects TRBV5-8 to TRBJ2-7; D gene uncertain. V lost 4 bases and J lost 2, with 13 bases in between. CDR1 and CDR2 (germline): SGHTS, YDEGEE. This CDR3 is built from 14 residues. Here the CDR3 DNA reads TGTGCCAGCAGCCGGTTTGGGGTTACCTACGAGCAGTACTTC. It encodes CASSRFGVTYEQYF.